This T cell receptor beta chain was profiled in a study of T cells in Graves' hyperthyroidism and ophthalmopathy. There are 14 residues in the CDR3. From germline, CDR1 is MDHEN and CDR2 SYDVKM. After removal of 6 bases from V and 1 base from J, the junction contained 3 bases not matched to a gene. This clonotype was picked up many times. Regions amplified from RNA transcripts were the TCR beta CDR3 regions. A set of HTBI primers served as the primers for a first-round RT-PCR of the TCR CDR3. TCRdb analysed the multiplex PCR reads with MiXCR anew, one entry per CDR3 protein. The sample has around 500,000 distinct CDR3 sequences; 14% are singletons.

The receptor's source is a woman aged 40 to 50 with Graves' hyperthyroidism. Material for sequencing was blood. This sequence joins TRBV28 and TRBJ1-5, with 7 nucleotides matching TRBD1. The CDR3 DNA reads TGTGCCAGCAGGGAGGGGGCGAGCAATCAGCCCCAGCATTTT. Its translation is CASREGASNQPQHF.